This T cell receptor (beta chain) appears in the sequencing data of a study of cytomegalovirus exposure and HLA in healthy donors. Study findings and constraints: A later analysis reportedly found fewer N-insertions in an Asian-associated ancestry cluster than the approximately 660-donor mean. A previous analysis found most TCR beta V segments productive roughly 87% or roughly 30% of the time.

Those who donated were healthy bone marrow donors. This CDR3 spans 17 amino acids. Looked up from germline, CDR1 is LGHNA and CDR2 is YNFKEQ. The V gene end was trimmed by 4 bases and the J gene end by 3 bases; junction bases not matched to a gene: 11. Use of 60 Vbeta and 13 Jbeta primers characterized the PCR. Generated by immunoSEQ multiplex PCR, the TCRdb table keeps only in-frame clones and is missing some. The table includes over 110,000 clones, about four fifths detected once. To note about this clone: Its antigen is unknown.

The specimen sequenced was PBMCs. The J gene is TRBJ1-4, the V gene TRBV4-2, with 7 bases that match TRBD1. The TCR was taken from a male donor in good health and CMV-seropositive. DNA of the CDR3: TGTGCCAGCAGCCCAGGGACAGCCGGGACGGCTAATGAAAAACTGTTTTTT. This sequence encodes CASSPGTAGTANEKLFF.